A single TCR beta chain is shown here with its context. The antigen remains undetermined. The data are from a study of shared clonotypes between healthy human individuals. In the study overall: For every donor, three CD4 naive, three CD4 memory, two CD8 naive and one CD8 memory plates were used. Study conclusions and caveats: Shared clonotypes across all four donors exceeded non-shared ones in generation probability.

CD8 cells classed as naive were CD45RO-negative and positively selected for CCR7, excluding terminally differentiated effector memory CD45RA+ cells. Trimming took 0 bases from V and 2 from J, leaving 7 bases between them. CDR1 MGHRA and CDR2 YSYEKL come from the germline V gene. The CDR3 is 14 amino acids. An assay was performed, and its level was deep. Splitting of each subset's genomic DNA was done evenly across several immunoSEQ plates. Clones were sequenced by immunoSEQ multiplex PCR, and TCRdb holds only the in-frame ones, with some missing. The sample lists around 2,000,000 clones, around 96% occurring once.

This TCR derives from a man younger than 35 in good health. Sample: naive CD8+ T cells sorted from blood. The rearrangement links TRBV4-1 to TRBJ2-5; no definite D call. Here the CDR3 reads CASSQENIQETQYF. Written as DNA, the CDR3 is TGCGCCAGCAGCCAAGAGAACATTCAAGAGACCCAGTACTTC.